This T cell receptor (beta chain) is from a study of blood T cell repertoires in COVID-19. Study details: Acute and convalescent COVID-19 specimens originated in the United States, Italy and Spain.

There are 14 residues in the CDR3. CDR1 is MNHEY, CDR2 SVGAGI, per germline. After removal of 8 bases from V and 11 bases from J, the junction contained 11 bases not matched to a gene. TCRdb's table, derived via immunoSEQ multiplex PCR, lists solely in-frame clones and lacks some. The data show a few hundred thousand clones, more than 65% seen once. The chain combines TRBV6-5 with TRBJ1-3; 11 positions match TRBD1. The sample comprised peripheral blood. This sequence was found in a woman aged 60-75 years with acute or convalescent COVID-19. The CDR3 here is CASDTGTGGRSIYF. In DNA form, the CDR3 reads TGTGCCAGCGATACCGGGACAGGGGGTCGTTCCATATATTTT.